The 5 T cell receptor beta chains listed next were all sequenced from one sample in a study of blood T cell repertoires in COVID-19. Data came from immunoSEQ multiplex PCR; TCRdb stores just in-frame clones and leaves some out. This table has more than 250,000 clones, 89% appearing once. Sample: peripheral blood. The source is a man aged 18 to 29 who had recovered from COVID-19.

This chain connects TRBV3-1 (or the pseudogene TRBV3-2) to TRBJ1-2; D gene ambiguous. Trimming stripped 3 bases from V and 8 bases from J, with 10 bases between. Germline CDR1 is LGHDT and CDR2 is YNNKEL (reference sequence). The CDR3 sequence is 12 residues long. CDR3 region: CASSHGLGGYTF. CDR3 coding DNA: TGTGCCAGCAGCCATGGACTGGGCGGCTACACCTTC.

The rearrangement uses TRBV7-6 and TRBJ1-1; D is perhaps TRBD1 (5 bases). The CDR3 length is 15 residues. CDR1 SGHVS and CDR2 FNYEAQ come from the germline V gene. The V end lost 3 bases, the J end lost 6 bases, and 17 bases lay between the germline ends. CDR3 in DNA: TGTGCCAGCAGCTTCTGGGCGGGGCAGGGTGCTGAAGCTTTCTTT. This encodes CASSFWAGQGAEAFF.

The CDR3 sequence is CASSPQQGTAGYTF. The CDR3 bases are TGCGCCAGCAGCCCCCAACAGGGGACCGCGGGCTACACCTTC. This chain links TRBV5-1 with TRBJ1-2, with 7 bases that match TRBD1. Germline V gene sequence: CDR1 SGHRS, CDR2 YFSETQ. The CDR3 has 14 amino acids. V was pared by 4 bases and J by 8 bases, with 11 bases of the junction left unmatched.

The count of this clone is one. V is TRBV11-2 and J is TRBJ2-2; possible D gene TRBD1, 5 bases. V was trimmed by 2 bases and J by 2 bases, leaving 12 bases between them. Germline CDR1 SGHAT, CDR2 FQNNGV. This CDR3 has 16 residues. The CDR3 loop reads CASSLRSGSNTGELFF. The CDR3 coding sequence is TGTGCCAGCAGCTTAAGGTCAGGGTCAAACACCGGGGAGCTGTTTTTT. Complete variable domain (other parts from reference TRBV11-2 and TRBJ2-2): EAGVAQSPRYKIIEKRQSVAFWCNPISGHATLYWYQQILGQGPKLLIQFQNNGVVDDSQLPKDRFSAERLKGVDSTLKIQPAKLEDSAVYLCASSLRSGSNTGELFFGEGSRLTVL.

The chain has TRBV25-1 and TRBJ2-7; maybe TRBD1 (5 bases). The CDR3 is 14 residues long. Per germline, CDR1 MGHDK and CDR2 SYGVNS. The V end lost 6 bases, the J end lost 2 bases, and 14 bases lay between the germline ends. The CDR3 region has the DNA TGTGCCAGCAGGGCAGGGCCGGATCCCTACGAGCAGTACTTC. Translating gives CASRAGPDPYEQYF.